The T cell receptor beta chain under discussion was sequenced for a study of shared clonotypes between healthy human individuals. Study-wide results and limits: Larger estimated richness was generally seen in naive subsets than in memory subsets.

Produced via immunoSEQ multiplex PCR; TCRdb's table is partial and in-frame only. This table holds some 1,900,000 clones, roughly 94% found once. The V segment lost 4 bases and the J segment 10 bases; nucleotides outside the gene matches: 9. The V gene's germline CDR1 is SGHAT and CDR2 FQNNGV. This CDR3 is built from 15 residues. Naive CD8 cells comprised CD45RO-negative, CCR7-positively selected cells, excluding terminally differentiated effector memory CD45RA+ cells. On this clone itself: Its antigen is unidentified.

This TCR was recovered from a man between 18 and 35 years old in good health. The sequencing input was naive CD8+ T cells sorted from blood. The chain links TRBV11-2 to TRBJ1-6; 8 bases line up with TRBD1. The CDR3 here is CASSYWGQEASPLHF. In nucleotides, the CDR3 is TGTGCCAGCAGCTATTGGGGACAGGAGGCATCACCCCTCCACTTT.